This TCR beta chain emerged from a study of blood T cell repertoires in COVID-19. The overall study: The analysed material was cDNA or gDNA that came from T cells, B-cell-depleted T cells, or PBMCs.

The V end was cut by 5 bases, the J end by 4 bases, with 20 bases between. The CDR3 runs 16 residues. Germline V lookup: CDR1 MDHEN, CDR2 SYDVKM. As handled by the study authors: Nucleated cell counts were estimated from reference gene primer amplification. TCRdb's copy holds only in-frame clones and misses some; the assay was immunoSEQ multiplex PCR. V, J and clone size were drawn from that table, and D and trimming were deduced from the DNA. The data hold 30,000 or so clones, with 70% to 90% observed a single time. The receptor comes from a woman aged 40 to 50 with active or convalescent COVID-19. The specimen was peripheral blood. The chain recombines TRBV28 with TRBJ1-1; D uncertain. CDR3 amino acids: CASSPTRARGSTEAFF. The CDR3 DNA is TGTGCCAGCAGTCCGACCCGTGCGCGGGGTAGCACTGAAGCTTTCTTT.